This T cell receptor (beta chain) came from a study of T cells after yellow fever vaccination. A single record per CDR3 protein comes from TCRdb applying MiXCR to the 5' RACE reads. The data show 200,000 to 250,000 distinct CDR3 sequences, under 3.5% seen once. Trimming stripped 0 bases from V and 4 bases from J, with 5 bases between. Germline CDR1 SGHTA, CDR2 FQGNSA. This CDR3 has 13 amino acids. Regarding the study as a whole: Post-booster reappearance was seen for most primary-vaccination clones (around 97% CD4, 88% CD8).

This clonotype showed up many times. As yet, its antigen is unknown. The chain employs TRBV7-2 and TRBJ2-3; D ambiguous. The clonotype originates from a young man who received the YFV17D yellow fever vaccine. This sample comprised CD4+ T cells sorted from PBMCs, obtained 10 days after the yellow fever booster vaccination. The CDR3 DNA reads TGTGCCAGCAGCTTAGCGGGTGCAGATACGCAGTATTTT. This translates into CASSLAGADTQYF.